The 12 T cell receptor beta chains listed next were all sequenced from one sample in a study of early T cells in non-severe SARS-CoV-2 infection. TCRdb fed the 5' RACE reads into MiXCR, producing one record per CDR3 protein. The sample holds about 55,000 distinct CDR3 sequences, roughly 13% seen once. The sample consisted of whole blood, taken at baseline. These TCRs come from an adult who was a healthcare worker with PCR-confirmed SARS-CoV-2 infection or an uninfected control (not recorded which).

The chain recombines TRBV7-9 with TRBJ1-1, with D hard to call. The V end lost 6 bases, the J end lost 1 base, and 12 bases lay between the germline ends. This CDR3 has 14 residues. Germline CDR1 is SEHNR and CDR2 is FQNEAQ (reference sequence). CDR3 amino acids: CASRRISGNTEAFF. The CDR3 nucleotides read TGTGCCAGCAGGCGTATATCGGGGAACACTGAAGCTTTCTTT.

This clonotype was seen a handful of times. The V gene is TRBV9, the J gene TRBJ2-1, with 7 bases matching TRBD1. CDR1 SGDLS and CDR2 YYNGEE come from the germline V gene. V was pared by 1 base and J by 3 bases, with 1 base of the junction left unmatched. This CDR3 comprises 14 residues. The CDR3 region is CASSVWDSYNEQFF. The CDR3 nucleotides are TGTGCCAGCAGCGTATGGGACAGCTACAATGAGCAGTTCTTC.

This clonotype was seen only a few times. The chain employs TRBV24-1 and TRBJ2-7, with TRBD2 as a possible D gene (5 bases). The CDR3 loop spans 14 amino acids. The V gene's germline CDR1 is KGHDR and CDR2 SFDVKD. V was trimmed by 4 bases and J by 4 bases, leaving 13 bases between them. The CDR3 DNA reads as TGTGCCACCAGTGACGGAGGCAGGAGGTACGAGCAGTACTTC. Translated: CATSDGGRRYEQYF.

This clonotype was seen at least ten times. The chain recombines TRBV24-1 with TRBJ2-1; 7 nucleotides align to TRBD2. CDR3 length: 18 amino acids. V lost 1 base, J lost 9 bases, and 17 bases stayed unmatched. Per the germline V gene, CDR1 is KGHDR and CDR2 is SFDVKD. The CDR3 spells CATSDLSSGLAARGEQFF. The DNA of the CDR3 is TGTGCCACCAGTGATTTAAGCTCCGGCCTAGCGGCTAGGGGTGAGCAGTTCTTC.

This chain joins TRBV15 and TRBJ2-1; weak D call: TRBD2 (5 bases). This CDR3 comprises 12 residues. Trimming took off 7 bases at V and 8 bases at J, with 12 bases between the two ends. Germline V gene data show CDR1 as LNHNV and CDR2 as YYDKDF (reference sequence). CDR3 bases: TGTGCCACCACCAGCGGTTTCGATGAGCAGTTCTTC. Translating it yields CATTSGFDEQFF.

The J gene is TRBJ2-1, the V gene TRBV24-1, with D possibly being TRBD1 or TRBD2 (5 bases each). Trimming took 0 bases from V and 8 from J, leaving 16 bases between them. CDR1 and CDR2 from the germline V gene are KGHDR and SFDVKD. The CDR3 is 16 amino acids. CDR3 DNA: TGTGCCACCAGTGATTTGAAGAGGGGAAGAGTCGATGAGCAGTTCTTC. Amino acid sequence: CATSDLKRGRVDEQFF.

This chain joins TRBV12-5 and TRBJ2-2, with unresolved D. V lost 1 base and J lost 2, with 2 bases in between. The CDR3 totals 13 residues. Germline V lookup: CDR1 LGHNT, CDR2 FRNRAP. CDR3 loop: CASGLENTGELFF. In DNA, the CDR3 is TGTGCTAGTGGTTTGGAAAACACCGGGGAGCTGTTTTTT.

This clonotype has a handful of counts. The V and J genes are TRBV7-9 and TRBJ1-1, with D unresolved. CDR1 SEHNR and CDR2 FQNEAQ come from the germline V gene (reference sequence). Trimming shortened V by 5 bases and J by 0 bases, and 13 bases separated the two germline ends. The CDR3 sequence is 15 residues long. The CDR3 DNA reads TGTGCCAGCAGCCGAGAAAGCGGACTGAACACTGAAGCTTTCTTT. Amino acid sequence: CASSRESGLNTEAFF. Combining the CDR3 with reference TRBV7-9 and TRBJ1-1 gives the whole variable domain DTGVSQNPRHKITKRGQNVTFRCDPISEHNRLYWYRQTLGQGPEFLTYFQNEAQLEKSRLLSDRFSAERPKGSFSTLEIQRTEQGDSAMYLCASSRESGLNTEAFFGQGTRLTVV.

This clonotype was recorded at least ten times. V is TRBV20-1 and J is TRBJ2-7, with D possibly being TRBD1 (5 bases). CDR1 and CDR2 from the germline V gene are DFQATT and SNEGSKA (reference sequence). CDR3 length equals 15 residues. V lost 0 bases and J 2 bases, leaving 14 bases between the germline ends. The CDR3 nucleotides read TGCAGTGCTAGAGATCAACAGGCCTTAACCTACGAGCAGTACTTC. Amino acids: CSARDQQALTYEQYF.

The chain combines TRBV6-2 or TRBV6-3 with TRBJ2-5; no clear D gene. Trimming left V 6 bases short and J 9 bases short, with 14 bases between. CDR3 length: 12 residues. Germline loops: CDR1 MNHEY, CDR2 SVGEGT. The CDR3 is CASSWTSQSQYF. CDR3 in DNA: TGTGCCAGCAGCTGGACCTCGCAGTCCCAGTACTTC.

J is TRBJ1-2 and V is TRBV6-2 or TRBV6-3, with 7 bases fitting TRBD1. Trimming took 8 bases from V and 4 from J; bases not matched to a gene: 7. The CDR3 covers 13 residues. In germline, CDR1 is MNHEY, CDR2 SVGEGT. Here the CDR3 DNA reads TGTGCCAGCCTCCGGGACAGACCCTATGGCTACACCTTC. The encoded protein is CASLRDRPYGYTF.

This clonotype occurred many times. The chain carries TRBV6-5 and TRBJ2-7; D call uncertain. Between the trimmed V and J ends, which lost 2 bases and 5 bases, there was a span of 13 bases. Germline V lookup: CDR1 MNHEY, CDR2 SVGAGI. There are 14 residues in the CDR3. Written as DNA, the CDR3 is TGTGCCAGCAGTTACGACGCTACGTTCGACGAGCAGTACTTC. It yields the protein CASSYDATFDEQYF.